The clone carrying this TCR beta chain was seen ten or more times. The antigen remains unidentified. This entry is derived from a study of identical twins. The study, taken as a whole, reports: Beta clonotypes that were abundant in cord blood contained fewer insertions, a pattern absent from memory repertoires.

TCRdb itself ran the 5' RACE reads through MiXCR, one entry per CDR3 protein. The sample lists some 500,000 distinct CDR3 sequences; around 20% were seen once. The sample was also reused in another study, on T cells expressing NK-cell markers. That work contributes: One of eight sequenced donors was HCMV-seronegative; the other seven were seropositive.

This TCR came from a woman aged 18-35 years in good health. Sequenced: CD4+ T cells sorted from blood.

CDR3 sequence (DNA): TGCGCCGCATCTAGGGCGGGGGGCCGGGCCGGGGGCAATGAGCAGTTCTTC. Translating gives CAASRAGGRAGGNEQFF. This chain joins TRBV10-2 and TRBJ2-1; 8 bases map to TRBD2. The CDR3 contains 17 residues. The germline V gene has CDR1 WSHSY and CDR2 SAAADI. The V segment lost 11 bases and the J segment 6 bases; nucleotides outside the gene matches: 21.